The clone carrying this T cell receptor (beta chain) was counted once. The length of the CDR3 is 16 residues. V was shortened by 1 base and J by 0 bases, with 10 bases between the two germline ends. CDR1 is SGHRS, CDR2 YFSETQ, per germline. These data are taken from a study of shared clonotypes between healthy human individuals. For the study at large: The plates for each donor numbered three CD4 naive, three CD4 memory, two CD8 naive and one CD8 memory.

Produced via immunoSEQ multiplex PCR; TCRdb's table is partial and in-frame only. The sample contains roughly 2.5 million clones, around nine tenths of which appear only once. The sequence was obtained from a man younger than 30 in good health. The sequencing sample was made of naive CD4+ T cells sorted from blood. Subset in this sample: CD45RA+ positively selected. J is TRBJ1-4 and V is TRBV5-1; D not certain. The CDR3 sequence is CASSLRSVATNEKLFF. Written as DNA, the CDR3 is TGCGCCAGCAGCTTGCGCAGTGTTGCAACTAATGAAAAACTGTTTTTT.